The 25 T cell receptor beta chains reported below all come from one sample, sequenced in a study of blood T cell repertoires in COVID-19. Sequencing was performed with immunoSEQ multiplex PCR; in TCRdb, only in-frame clones are kept and a portion is missing. The sample includes more than 200,000 clones, around 89% of them seen just once. The sample was peripheral blood. All receptors derive from a woman in her thirties with COVID-19, enrolled during active disease.

The CDR3 region has the DNA TGTGCCAGTAGCGGGTACACCGGGGAGCTGTTTTTT. This codes for CASSGYTGELFF. The chain employs TRBV19 and TRBJ2-2; D ambiguous. With 6 bases removed from V and 3 bases from J, the gap between germline ends came to 5 bases. Germline V gene sequence: CDR1 LNHDA, CDR2 SQIVND (reference sequence). The CDR3 spans 12 residues.

V and J are TRBV14 and TRBJ2-3; 10 bases map to TRBD2. Germline V CDR1 and CDR2: SGHDN, FVKESK. CDR3 length equals 14 residues. V shed 4 bases and J 5 bases; nucleotides not matched to a gene: 3. CDR3 DNA: TGTGCCAGCAGCCTACTAGCGGGAAAAGATACGCAGTATTTT. Protein: CASSLLAGKDTQYF.

The chain combines TRBV18 with TRBJ2-2, with 7 bases that match TRBD1. The CDR3 runs 13 residues. Germline V gene sequence: CDR1 KGHSH, CDR2 LQKENI. Germline trimming cut 5 bases from V and 4 bases from J; bases unmatched to any gene: 1. The CDR3 sequence is CASSGDSTGELFF. Written as DNA, the CDR3 is TGTGCCAGCTCAGGGGACAGCACCGGGGAGCTGTTTTTT.

The chain carries TRBV13 and TRBJ2-1, with D tentatively TRBD1 (5 bases). The CDR3 spans 18 residues. Looked up from germline, CDR1 is PRHDT and CDR2 is FYEKMQ (reference sequence). V was pared by 2 bases and J by 6 bases, with 23 bases between. CDR3 residues: CASSLITPSQGNVNEQFF. Here the CDR3 DNA reads TGTGCCAGCAGCTTAATAACCCCCAGCCAGGGTAACGTCAATGAGCAGTTCTTC.

Concerning this clone itself: Other nucleotide sequences in the sample specify the same CDR3. This chain connects TRBV9 to TRBJ2-1, with 7 bases identical to TRBD2. Germline trimming cut 2 bases from V and 1 base from J; bases unmatched to any gene: 3. The CDR3 totals 15 residues. In germline, CDR1 is SGDLS, CDR2 YYNGEE. In DNA form, the CDR3 reads TGTGCCAGCAGCGTTGGACTAGGTTCCTACAATGAGCAGTTCTTC. This codes for CASSVGLGSYNEQFF.

The rearrangement joins TRBV7-2 to TRBJ2-2; TRBD2 matches at 13 bases. The CDR3 has 15 amino acids. Looked up from germline, CDR1 is SGHTA and CDR2 is FQGNSA. J was trimmed by 6 bases and V by 4 bases; bases with no gene match: 2. The CDR3 region is CASSSGLAGAGELFF. The CDR3 DNA follows: TGTGCCAGCAGCTCCGGACTAGCGGGAGCCGGGGAGCTGTTTTTT.

CDR3 region: CASSQVPGLATDTQYF. In DNA, the CDR3 is TGTGCCAGCAGCCAGGTTCCGGGACTAGCCACAGATACGCAGTATTTT. The chain employs TRBV3-1 (or the pseudogene TRBV3-2) and TRBJ2-3; 9 nucleotides line up with TRBD2. This CDR3 spans 16 amino acids. V lost 3 bases to trimming and J lost 2 bases; unmatched junction nucleotides: 6. The germline CDR1 and CDR2 sequences are LGHDT and YNNKEL (reference sequence).

V usage is TRBV12-3 or TRBV12-4 and J usage is TRBJ2-1; weak D call: TRBD2 (5 bases). V was trimmed by 5 bases and J by 10 bases, leaving 12 bases between them. The CDR3 totals 12 residues. CDR3 in DNA: TGTGCCAGCAGTCCCGTAGGAGGCGAGCAGTTCTTC. This codes for CASSPVGGEQFF.

CDR3 in amino acids: CASSKGTAAVPQYF. CDR3 DNA: TGTGCCAGTAGTAAGGGGACTGCGGCAGTCCCCCAGTACTTC. The chain joins TRBV19 to TRBJ2-5; tentatively, D is TRBD2 (6 bases). Trimming took off 4 bases at V and 9 bases at J, with 18 bases between the two ends. This CDR3 is 14 amino acids long. Looked up from germline, CDR1 is LNHDA and CDR2 is SQIVND (reference sequence).

The CDR3 coding sequence is TGCGCCAGCAGCGGGGGACAGGCGAAACTAGATGAAGCTTTCTTT. Residues: CASSGGQAKLDEAFF. The V and J genes are TRBV5-1 and TRBJ1-1, with TRBD1 identical over 8 bases. The V and J ends lost 4 bases and 7 bases, in that order; junction bases with no gene match: 12. The CDR3 spans 15 residues. Germline CDR1 and CDR2: SGHRS and YFSETQ.

The J gene is TRBJ1-2, the V gene TRBV28; unclear D gene. V lost 6 bases, J lost 4 bases, and 18 bases lay in between. Germline-derived CDR1 and CDR2 are MDHEN and SYDVKM. This CDR3 spans 15 amino acids. CDR3 loop: CASSLRARALYGYTF. The CDR3 nucleotides read TGTGCCAGCAGCCTTCGGGCGAGGGCTCTCTATGGCTACACCTTC.

J is TRBJ2-2 and V is TRBV4-1, with D uncertain. V dropped 3 bases and J dropped 5 bases, with 16 bases sitting between them. The CDR3 loop spans 16 amino acids. From germline, CDR1 is MGHRA and CDR2 YSYEKL. This chain's CDR3 is CASSHLLVFGTGELFF. As DNA, the CDR3 is TGCGCCAGCAGCCACCTCCTAGTTTTTGGAACCGGGGAGCTGTTTTTT.

This rearrangement joins TRBV5-1 to TRBJ1-2; 8 bases fit TRBD1. Germline assignment: CDR1 SGHRS and CDR2 YFSETQ. The CDR3 is made up of 15 amino acids. J gave up 0 bases and V 4 bases, and 5 bases lay outside the gene matches. CDR3 in DNA: TGCGCCAGCAGCCCCAGACAGGGGACTAACTATGGCTACACCTTC. Translation gives CASSPRQGTNYGYTF.

The V and J genes are TRBV7-8 and TRBJ2-7; 8 nucleotides align to TRBD2. The CDR3 length is 17 residues. The V segment lost 1 base and the J segment 7 bases; nucleotides outside the gene matches: 15. Germline-derived CDR1 and CDR2 are SGHVS and FQNEAQ. Written as DNA, the CDR3 is TGTGCCAGCAGCTTAGTCGCGGGAGGTCTCGGCGTATGGGAGCAGTACGTC. Amino acid sequence: CASSLVAGGLGVWEQYV.

This chain links TRBV19 with TRBJ1-5; no clear D. Germline V gene lookup returns CDR1 LNHDA and CDR2 SQIVND (reference sequence). The germline V and J ends were trimmed by 3 bases and 4 bases, with 7 bases remaining between them. The CDR3 spans 13 residues. The CDR3: CASSMSRNQPQHF. The CDR3, as DNA: TGTGCCAGTAGTATGTCCAGAAATCAGCCCCAGCATTTT.

The chain couples TRBV6-2 or TRBV6-3 to TRBJ2-2; TRBD2 matches at 9 bases. The CDR3 runs 17 residues. Trimming at V came to 5 bases and at J to 3 bases, leaving 10 bases not matched to a gene. Looked up from germline, CDR1 is MNHEY and CDR2 is SVGEGT. CDR3 loop: CASSKLAGRRDTGELFF. DNA of the CDR3: TGTGCCAGCAGTAAACTAGCGGGTCGCCGAGACACCGGGGAGCTGTTTTTT.

The chain combines TRBV27 with TRBJ2-7; D possibly corresponds to TRBD2 (7 bases). This CDR3 has 16 residues. CDR1 is MNHEY and CDR2 is SMNVEV in the germline V gene (reference sequence). V was pared by 5 bases and J by 0 bases, with 17 bases between. The CDR3 DNA sequence: TGTGCCAGCAGTCCCAAGGGGGGGCCCACCTCCTACGAGCAGTACTTC. Translated: CASSPKGGPTSYEQYF.

The rearrangement joins TRBV7-2 to TRBJ1-1, with D uncertain. Germline CDR1 reads SGHTA; CDR2 reads FQGNSA. The CDR3 is 12 amino acids. Deletions cut 5 bases from V and 8 bases from J, with 12 bases between. CDR3: CASSHYGSEAFF. The CDR3 coding sequence is TGTGCCAGCAGCCACTACGGATCGGAAGCTTTCTTT.

The V call is TRBV9, the J call TRBJ2-3; D not resolved. The CDR3 loop spans 8 amino acids. Looked up from germline, CDR1 is SGDLS and CDR2 is YYNGEE. Trimming removed 2 bases at V and 14 bases at J, with 3 bases between. CDR3 sequence: CASSVGYF. The CDR3 region has the DNA TGTGCCAGCAGCGTCGGGTATTTT.

The chain employs TRBV7-2 and TRBJ1-2, with 7 bases that match TRBD1. The CDR3 length is 15 residues. V shed 5 bases, J shed 8 bases, and the junction held 14 bases outside the gene matches. Germline CDR1 is SGHTA and CDR2 is FQGNSA. The chain's CDR3 is CASSLRTAQQGGYTF. CDR3 bases: TGTGCCAGCAGCCTAAGGACTGCGCAACAGGGGGGCTACACCTTC.

The V gene is TRBV6-1, the J gene TRBJ1-2, with D possibly TRBD1 on 6 matching bases. This CDR3 comprises 16 residues. Germline CDR1 is MNHNS and CDR2 is SASEGT. V was pared by 4 bases and J by 4 bases, with 19 bases between. CDR3 nucleotide sequence: TGTGCCAGCAGTGCGAATACCGGGACAATCCCCTATGGCTACACCTTC. It yields the protein CASSANTGTIPYGYTF.

The gene calls are TRBV18 and TRBJ1-1, with a possible D match to TRBD1 (6 bases). The V end was cut by 10 bases, the J end by 1 base, with 13 bases between. The CDR3 has 13 amino acids. Germline values: CDR1 KGHSH, CDR2 LQKENI. CDR3 nucleotides: TGTGCCACCCAGGGACAAAAGAACACTGAAGCTTTCTTT. It specifies CATQGQKNTEAFF. The full variable domain, rest sourced from reference TRBV18 and TRBJ1-1, is NAGVMQNPRHLVRRRGQEARLRCSPMKGHSHVYWYRQLPEEGLKFMVYLQKENIIDESGMPKERFSAEFPKEGPSILRIQQVVRGDSAAYFCATQGQKNTEAFFGQGTRLTVV.

In this sample, this clone turned up a few times. The V call is TRBV4-3, the J call TRBJ2-5, with a weak D call TRBD2 (7 bases). V lost 4 bases, J lost 4 bases, and 22 bases lay in between. CDR3 size: 17 residues. Germline CDR1 reads LGHNA; CDR2 reads YSLEER. The CDR3 bases are TGCGCCAGCAGCCCCTGGGGGGGGGCGGGAGTAGGAGAGACCCAGTACTTC. It encodes CASSPWGGAGVGETQYF.

J is TRBJ2-1 and V is TRBV24-1; TRBD2 matches 9 bases. CDR1 is KGHDR and CDR2 is SFDVKD in the germline V gene. The CDR3 covers 16 residues. J was trimmed by 6 bases and V by 5 bases; bases with no gene match: 10. The CDR3 bases are TGTGCCACCAGTGGCCTTGGGGTAGCGGGGGCCAATGAGCAGTTCTTC. Translating it yields CATSGLGVAGANEQFF.

This clone has a handful of counts. The V gene is TRBV11-2, the J gene TRBJ2-5; weak D call: TRBD2 (5 bases). V lost 5 bases to trimming and J lost 5 bases, with 6 bases between them. Germline V lookup: CDR1 SGHAT, CDR2 FQNNGV. There are 11 residues in the CDR3. CDR3 sequence: CASSTGETQYF. The CDR3 DNA follows: TGTGCCAGCAGCACGGGGGAGACCCAGTACTTC.